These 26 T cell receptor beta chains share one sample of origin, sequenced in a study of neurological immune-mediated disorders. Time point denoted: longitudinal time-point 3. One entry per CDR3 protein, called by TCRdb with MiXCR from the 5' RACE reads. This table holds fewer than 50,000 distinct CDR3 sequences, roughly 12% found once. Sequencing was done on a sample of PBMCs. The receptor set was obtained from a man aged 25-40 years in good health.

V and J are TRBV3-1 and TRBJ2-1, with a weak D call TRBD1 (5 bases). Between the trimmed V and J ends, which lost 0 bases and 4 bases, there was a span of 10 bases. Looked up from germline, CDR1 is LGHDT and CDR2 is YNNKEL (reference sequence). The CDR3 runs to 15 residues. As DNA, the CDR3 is TGTGCCAGCAGCCAAGATCAGCCAGGGTACAATGAGCAGTTCTTC. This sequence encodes CASSQDQPGYNEQFF.

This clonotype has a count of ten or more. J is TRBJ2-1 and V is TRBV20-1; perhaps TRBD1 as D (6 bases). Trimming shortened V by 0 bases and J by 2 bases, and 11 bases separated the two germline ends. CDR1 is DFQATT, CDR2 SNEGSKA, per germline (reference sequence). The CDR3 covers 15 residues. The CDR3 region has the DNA TGCAGTGCTAGAGAAGGGGGTGGAACCTACAATGAGCAGTTCTTC. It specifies CSAREGGGTYNEQFF.

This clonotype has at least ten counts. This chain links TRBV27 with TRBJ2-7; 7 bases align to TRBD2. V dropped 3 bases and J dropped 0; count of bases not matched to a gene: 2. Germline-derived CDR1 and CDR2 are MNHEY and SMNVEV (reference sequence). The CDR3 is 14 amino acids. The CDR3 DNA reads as TGTGCCAGCAGTTTTCAGCGGGGCTCCTACGAGCAGTACTTC. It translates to CASSFQRGSYEQYF.

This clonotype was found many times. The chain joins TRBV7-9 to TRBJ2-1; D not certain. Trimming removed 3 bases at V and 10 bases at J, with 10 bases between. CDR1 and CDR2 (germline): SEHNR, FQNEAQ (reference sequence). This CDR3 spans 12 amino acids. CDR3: CASSFLSGEQFF. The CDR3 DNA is TGTGCCAGCAGCTTTCTATCAGGCGAGCAGTTCTTC.

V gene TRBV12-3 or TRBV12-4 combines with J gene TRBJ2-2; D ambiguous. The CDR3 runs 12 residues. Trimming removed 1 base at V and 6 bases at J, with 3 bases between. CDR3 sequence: CASSLDPGELFF. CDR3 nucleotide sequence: TGTGCCAGCAGTTTAGACCCCGGGGAGCTGTTTTTT.

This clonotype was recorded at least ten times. CDR3 bases: TGCAGCGTTCTTCCTCCGGGGGGGGAGACCCAGTACTTC. Its translation is CSVLPPGGETQYF. This sequence joins TRBV29-1 and TRBJ2-5, with 8 positions matching TRBD2. This CDR3 is built from 13 residues. Germline values: CDR1 SQVTM, CDR2 ANQGSEA. V lost 5 bases and J lost 5; bases outside the gene matches: 7.

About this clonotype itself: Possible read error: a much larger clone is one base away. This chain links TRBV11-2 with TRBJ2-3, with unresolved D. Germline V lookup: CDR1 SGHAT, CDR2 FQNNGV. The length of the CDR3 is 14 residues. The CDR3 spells CASSSLFFTDTHYF. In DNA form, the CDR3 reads TGTGCCAGCAGCTCCCTATTTTTCACAGATACGCATTATTTT.

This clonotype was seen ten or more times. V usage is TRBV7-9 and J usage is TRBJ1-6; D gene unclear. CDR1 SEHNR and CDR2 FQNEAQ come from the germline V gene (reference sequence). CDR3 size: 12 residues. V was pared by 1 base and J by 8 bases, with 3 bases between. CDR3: CASSLGDSPLHF. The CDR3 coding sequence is TGTGCCAGCAGCTTAGGCGATTCACCCCTCCACTTT. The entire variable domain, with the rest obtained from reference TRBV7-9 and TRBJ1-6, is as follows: DTGVSQNPRHKITKRGQNVTFRCDPISEHNRLYWYRQTLGQGPEFLTYFQNEAQLEKSRLLSDRFSAERPKGSFSTLEIQRTEQGDSAMYLCASSLGDSPLHFGNGTRLTVT.

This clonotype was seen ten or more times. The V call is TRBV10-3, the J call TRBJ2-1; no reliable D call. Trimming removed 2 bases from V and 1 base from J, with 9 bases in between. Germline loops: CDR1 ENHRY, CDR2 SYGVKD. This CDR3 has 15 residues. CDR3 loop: CAISEDERSYNEQFF. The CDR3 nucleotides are TGTGCCATCAGTGAGGACGAGAGGTCCTACAATGAGCAGTTCTTC.

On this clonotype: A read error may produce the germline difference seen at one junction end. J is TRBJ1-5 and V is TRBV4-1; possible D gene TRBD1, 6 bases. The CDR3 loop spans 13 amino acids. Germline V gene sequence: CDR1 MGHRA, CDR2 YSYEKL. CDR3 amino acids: CANSQDMWGRWHF. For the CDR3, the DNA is TGCGCCAACAGCCAAGATATGTGGGGGCGTTGGCATTTT.

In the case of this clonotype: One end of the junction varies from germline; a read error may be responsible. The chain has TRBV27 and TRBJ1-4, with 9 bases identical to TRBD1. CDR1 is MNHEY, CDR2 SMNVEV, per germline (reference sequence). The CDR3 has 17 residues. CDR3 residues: CARSPTGGPATNENLFF. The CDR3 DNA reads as TGTGCCAGAAGTCCGACAGGGGGACCGGCAACTAATGAAAACCTGTTTTTT.

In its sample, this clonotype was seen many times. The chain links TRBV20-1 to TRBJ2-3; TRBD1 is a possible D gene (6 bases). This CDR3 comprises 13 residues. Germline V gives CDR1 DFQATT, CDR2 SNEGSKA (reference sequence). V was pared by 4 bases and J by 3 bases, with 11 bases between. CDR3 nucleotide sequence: TGCAGTGCTAATGGGGGCGAAACAGATACGCAGTATTTT. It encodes CSANGGETDTQYF.

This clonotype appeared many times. The CDR3 is CSAWGTGAEKLFF. In DNA, the CDR3 is TGCAGTGCTTGGGGGACAGGGGCTGAAAAACTGTTTTTT. The chain is built from TRBV20-1 and TRBJ1-4; the match to TRBD1 covers 10 bases. Unmatched junction bases numbered 4, after V lost 5 bases and J lost 7 bases. This CDR3 is built from 13 residues. CDR1 is DFQATT and CDR2 is SNEGSKA in the germline V gene (reference sequence).

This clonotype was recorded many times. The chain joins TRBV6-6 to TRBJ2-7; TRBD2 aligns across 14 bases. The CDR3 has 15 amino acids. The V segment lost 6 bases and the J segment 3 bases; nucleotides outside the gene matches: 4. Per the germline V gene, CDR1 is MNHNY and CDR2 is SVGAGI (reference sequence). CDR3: CASRPGTSGSYEQYF. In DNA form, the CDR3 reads TGTGCCAGCAGACCAGGGACTAGCGGGAGCTACGAGCAGTACTTC.

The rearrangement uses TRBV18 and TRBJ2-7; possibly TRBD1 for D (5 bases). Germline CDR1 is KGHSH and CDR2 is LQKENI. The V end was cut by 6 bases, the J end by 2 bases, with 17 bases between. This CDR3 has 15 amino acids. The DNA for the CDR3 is TGTGCCAGCTCCCCAGGGTCACCTGGGACCTACGAGCAGTACTTC. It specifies CASSPGSPGTYEQYF. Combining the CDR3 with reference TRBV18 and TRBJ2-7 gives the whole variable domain NAGVMQNPRHLVRRRGQEARLRCSPMKGHSHVYWYRQLPEEGLKFMVYLQKENIIDESGMPKERFSAEFPKEGPSILRIQQVVRGDSAAYFCASSPGSPGTYEQYFGPGTRLTVT.

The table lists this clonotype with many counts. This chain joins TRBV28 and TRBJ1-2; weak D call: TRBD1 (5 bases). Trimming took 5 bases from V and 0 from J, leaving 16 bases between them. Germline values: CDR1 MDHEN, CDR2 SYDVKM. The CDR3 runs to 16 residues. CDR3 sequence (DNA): TGTGCCAGCAGTAACGGGGGGGTTTCGGCTAACTATGGCTACACCTTC. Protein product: CASSNGGVSANYGYTF.

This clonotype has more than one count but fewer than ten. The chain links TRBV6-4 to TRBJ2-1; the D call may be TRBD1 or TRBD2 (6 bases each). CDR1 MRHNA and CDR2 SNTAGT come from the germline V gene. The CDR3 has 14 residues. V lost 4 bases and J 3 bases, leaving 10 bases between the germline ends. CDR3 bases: TGTGCCAGCAGTGCCGGGGGCTTCTACAATGAGCAGTTCTTC. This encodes CASSAGGFYNEQFF.

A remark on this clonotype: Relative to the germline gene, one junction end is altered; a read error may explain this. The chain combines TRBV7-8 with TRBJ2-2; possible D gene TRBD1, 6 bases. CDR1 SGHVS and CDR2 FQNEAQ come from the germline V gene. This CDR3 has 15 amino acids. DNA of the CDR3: TGTGCCAGCAGTACCGGGACATGGGTTCCCGGGGACCTGTTTTTT. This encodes CASSTGTWVPGDLFF. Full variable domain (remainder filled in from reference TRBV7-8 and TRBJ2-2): GAGVSQSPRYKVAKRGQDVALRCDPISGHVSLFWYQQALGQGPEFLTYFQNEAQLDKSGLPSDRFFAERPEGSVSTLKIQRTQQEDSAVYLCASSTGTWVPGDLFFGEGSRLTVL.

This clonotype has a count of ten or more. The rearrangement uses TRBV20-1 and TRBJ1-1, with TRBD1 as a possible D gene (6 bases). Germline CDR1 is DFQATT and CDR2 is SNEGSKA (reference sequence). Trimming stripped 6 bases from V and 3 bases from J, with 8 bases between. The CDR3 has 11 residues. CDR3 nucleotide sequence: TGCAGTGCGTGGACAGACACTGAAGCTTTCTTT. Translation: CSAWTDTEAFF.

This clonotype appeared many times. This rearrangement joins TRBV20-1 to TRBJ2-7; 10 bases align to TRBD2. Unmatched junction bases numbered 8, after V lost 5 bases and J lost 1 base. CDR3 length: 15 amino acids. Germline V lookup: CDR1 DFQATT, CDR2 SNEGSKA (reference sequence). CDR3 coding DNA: TGCAGTGCTGGCAGGACTAGCGGTGGGTCCTACGAGCAGTACTTC. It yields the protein CSAGRTSGGSYEQYF.

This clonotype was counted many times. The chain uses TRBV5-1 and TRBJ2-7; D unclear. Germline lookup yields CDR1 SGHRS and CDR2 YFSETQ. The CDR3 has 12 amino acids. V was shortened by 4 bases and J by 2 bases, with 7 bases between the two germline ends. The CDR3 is CASSRSAYEQYF. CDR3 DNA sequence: TGCGCCAGCAGCAGATCCGCCTACGAGCAGTACTTC.

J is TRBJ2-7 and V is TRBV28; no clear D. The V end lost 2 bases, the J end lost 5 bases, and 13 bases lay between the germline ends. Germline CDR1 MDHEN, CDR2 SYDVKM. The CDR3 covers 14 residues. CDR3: CASSLVPPSDEQYF. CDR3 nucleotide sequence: TGTGCCAGCAGTTTAGTTCCCCCCTCGGACGAGCAGTACTTC.

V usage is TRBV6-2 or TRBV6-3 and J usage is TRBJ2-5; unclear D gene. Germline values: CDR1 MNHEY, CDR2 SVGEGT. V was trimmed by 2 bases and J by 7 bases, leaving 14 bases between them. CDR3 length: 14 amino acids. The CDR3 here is CASSYLSEQWTQYF. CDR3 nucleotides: TGTGCCAGCAGTTACCTGTCAGAGCAATGGACCCAGTACTTC.

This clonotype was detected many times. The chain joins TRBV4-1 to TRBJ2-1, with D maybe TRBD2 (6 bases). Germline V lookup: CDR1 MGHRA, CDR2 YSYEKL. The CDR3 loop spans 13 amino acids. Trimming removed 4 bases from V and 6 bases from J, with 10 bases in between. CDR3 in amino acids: CASSLGTPNEQFF. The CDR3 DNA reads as TGCGCCAGCAGCCTCGGGACTCCCAATGAGCAGTTCTTC.

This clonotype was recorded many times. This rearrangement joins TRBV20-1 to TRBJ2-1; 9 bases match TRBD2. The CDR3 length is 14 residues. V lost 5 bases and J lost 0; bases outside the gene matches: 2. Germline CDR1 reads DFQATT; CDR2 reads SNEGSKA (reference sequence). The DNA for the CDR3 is TGCAGTGCTCTTAGCGGGAGCTCCTACAATGAGCAGTTCTTC. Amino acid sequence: CSALSGSSYNEQFF.

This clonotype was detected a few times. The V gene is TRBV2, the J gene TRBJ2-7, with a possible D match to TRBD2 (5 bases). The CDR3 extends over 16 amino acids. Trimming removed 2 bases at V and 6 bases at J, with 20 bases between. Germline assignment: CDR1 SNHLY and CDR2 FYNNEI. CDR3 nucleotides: TGTGCCAGCAGTGAACCGGGTCATCTCGGCGGACTCGAGCAGTACTTC. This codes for CASSEPGHLGGLEQYF.